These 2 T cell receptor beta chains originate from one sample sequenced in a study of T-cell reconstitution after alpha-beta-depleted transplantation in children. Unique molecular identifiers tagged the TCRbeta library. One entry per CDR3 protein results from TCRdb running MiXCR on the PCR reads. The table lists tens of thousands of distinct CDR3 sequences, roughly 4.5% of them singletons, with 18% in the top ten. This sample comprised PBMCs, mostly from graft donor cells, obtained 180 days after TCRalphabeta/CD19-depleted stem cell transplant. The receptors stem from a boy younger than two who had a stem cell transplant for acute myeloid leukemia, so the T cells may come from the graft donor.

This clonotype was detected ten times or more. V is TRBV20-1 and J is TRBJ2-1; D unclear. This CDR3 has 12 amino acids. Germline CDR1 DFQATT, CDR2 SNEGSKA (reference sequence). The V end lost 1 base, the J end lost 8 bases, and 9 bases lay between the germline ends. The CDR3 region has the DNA TGCAGTGCTAGAGTTGGGGTGGATGAGCAGTTCTTC. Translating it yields CSARVGVDEQFF.

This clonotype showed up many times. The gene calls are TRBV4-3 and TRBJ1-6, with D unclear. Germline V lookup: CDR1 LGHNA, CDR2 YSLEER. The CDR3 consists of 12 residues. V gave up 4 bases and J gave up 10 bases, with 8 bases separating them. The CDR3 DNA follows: TGCGCCAGCAGCCTTGAGGGCTCACCCCTCCACTTT. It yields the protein CASSLEGSPLHF.